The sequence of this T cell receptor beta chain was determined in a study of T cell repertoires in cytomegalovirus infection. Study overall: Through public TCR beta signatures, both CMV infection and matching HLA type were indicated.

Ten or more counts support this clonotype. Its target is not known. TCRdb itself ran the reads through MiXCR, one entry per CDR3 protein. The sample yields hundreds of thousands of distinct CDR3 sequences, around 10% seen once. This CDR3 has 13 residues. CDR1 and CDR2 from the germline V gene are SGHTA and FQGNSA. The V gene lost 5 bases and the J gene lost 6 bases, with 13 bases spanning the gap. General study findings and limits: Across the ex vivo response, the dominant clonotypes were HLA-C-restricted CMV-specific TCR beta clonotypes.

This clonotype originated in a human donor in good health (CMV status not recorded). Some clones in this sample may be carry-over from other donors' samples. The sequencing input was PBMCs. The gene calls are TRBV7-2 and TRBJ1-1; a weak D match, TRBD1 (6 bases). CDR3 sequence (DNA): TGTGCCAGCAGCACTAAGAGGGGGGCTGAAGCTTTCTTT. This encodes CASSTKRGAEAFF.